These 30 T cell receptor beta chains share one sample of origin, sequenced in a study of PD-L1 blockade in urothelial cancer. Only in-frame clones appear in the TCRdb table, and some are missing; sequencing was by immunoSEQ multiplex PCR. The sample shows tens of thousands of clones, roughly 90% of them seen only once. The material sequenced was PBMCs, taken around atezolizumab (anti-PD-L1) treatment. These receptors originate from a man in his 60s with urothelial cancer.

The chain carries TRBV10-2 and TRBJ2-1; D may be TRBD2 (6 bases). Trimming took off 6 bases at V and 8 bases at J, with 14 bases between the two ends. CDR1 is WSHSY, CDR2 SAAADI, per germline. The CDR3 has 13 residues. In nucleotides, the CDR3 is TGCGCCAGCAGGGTGACTAGGGGCCATGAGCAGTTCTTC. Translated: CASRVTRGHEQFF.

The V call is TRBV7-2, the J call TRBJ2-1; 8 bases match TRBD2. V trimming: 5 bases; J trimming: 6 bases; junction bases outside the gene matches: 9. The CDR3 contains 15 residues. The germline V gene has CDR1 SGHTA and CDR2 FQGNSA. The CDR3 DNA reads TGTGCCAGCAGCGTAACTAGCGCGGGGGGCAATGAGCAGTTCTTC. It translates to CASSVTSAGGNEQFF.

This clone was found once. The chain carries TRBV11-1 and TRBJ2-1, with 7 nucleotides matching TRBD2. Germline V CDR1 and CDR2: SGHAT, FQDESV (reference sequence). V gave up 1 base and J gave up 6 bases; unmatched junction bases: 9. This CDR3 has 16 residues. This chain's CDR3 is CASSLGRRERGNEQFF. The CDR3 DNA is TGTGCCAGCAGCTTAGGTCGGCGGGAGAGAGGCAATGAGCAGTTCTTC.

The rearrangement joins TRBV2 to TRBJ1-4; 7 bases are shared with TRBD1. The trim removed 3 bases at V and 7 bases at J, leaving 5 bases unmatched. The V gene's germline CDR1 is SNHLY and CDR2 FYNNEI. The CDR3 has 14 residues. The CDR3 DNA reads TGTGCCAGCAGTGAGCGTAGGGGGCTTGAAAAACTGTTTTTT. As protein: CASSERRGLEKLFF. Supplemented by reference TRBV2 and TRBJ1-4, the full variable domain reads EPEVTQTPSHQVTQMGQEVILRCVPISNHLYFYWYRQILGQKVEFLVSFYNNEISEKSEIFDDQFSVERPDGSNFTLKIRSTKLEDSAMYFCASSERRGLEKLFFGSGTQLSVL.

J is TRBJ2-1 and V is TRBV11-3; no firm D call. This CDR3 is 15 amino acids long. With 4 bases removed from V and 0 bases from J, the gap between germline ends came to 10 bases. Germline-derived CDR1 and CDR2 are SGHNT and YENEEA. The CDR3 protein is CASSYGAVSYNEQFF. CDR3 sequence (DNA): TGTGCCAGCAGCTACGGTGCGGTCTCCTACAATGAGCAGTTCTTC.

The chain employs TRBV7-8 and TRBJ2-7; a weak D match, TRBD1 (6 bases). The length of the CDR3 is 16 residues. Germline V CDR1 and CDR2: SGHVS, FQNEAQ. V dropped 0 bases and J dropped 2 bases, with 14 bases sitting between them. CDR3 bases: TGTGCCAGCAGCTTAGCGCTGGGGGCGACAACCTACGAGCAGTACTTC. Translation gives CASSLALGATTYEQYF. The entire variable domain, with the rest obtained from reference TRBV7-8 and TRBJ2-7, is as follows: GAGVSQSPRYKVAKRGQDVALRCDPISGHVSLFWYQQALGQGPEFLTYFQNEAQLDKSGLPSDRFFAERPEGSVSTLKIQRTQQEDSAVYLCASSLALGATTYEQYFGPGTRLTVT.

The chain carries TRBV25-1 and TRBJ2-1, with D perhaps TRBD2 (5 bases). CDR1 and CDR2 (germline): MGHDK, SYGVNS. The germline V and J ends were trimmed by 8 bases and 0 bases, with 14 bases remaining between them. CDR3 length: 15 amino acids. The CDR3 reads CASRAEPSSYNEQFF. For the CDR3, the DNA is TGTGCCAGCCGAGCGGAGCCAAGCTCCTACAATGAGCAGTTCTTC.

This rearrangement joins TRBV10-1 to TRBJ2-1; maybe TRBD2 (6 bases). The germline CDR1 and CDR2 sequences are WNHNN and SYGVQD (reference sequence). Trimming removed 4 bases at V and 0 bases at J, with 13 bases between. The length of the CDR3 is 16 residues. This CDR3 reads CASSGDGGSSYNEQFF. Written as DNA, the CDR3 is TGCGCCAGCAGTGGGGACGGGGGAAGCTCCTACAATGAGCAGTTCTTC.

The rearrangement uses TRBV27 and TRBJ2-4; D gene ambiguous. Per the germline V gene, CDR1 is MNHEY and CDR2 is SMNVEV (reference sequence). This CDR3 has 15 residues. Deletions cut 5 bases from V and 0 bases from J, with 11 bases between. The CDR3 DNA reads as TGTGCCAGCAGTCCGACTGTCATAGCCAAAAACATTCAGTACTTC. Protein product: CASSPTVIAKNIQYF.

This clone was seen once. The V call is TRBV9, the J call TRBJ1-6; D uncertain. Germline CDR1 reads SGDLS; CDR2 reads YYNGEE. CDR3 length: 14 amino acids. The V end was cut by 0 bases, the J end by 4 bases, with 5 bases between. The CDR3 spells CASSVAVYNSPLHF. CDR3 sequence (DNA): TGTGCCAGCAGCGTAGCGGTTTATAATTCACCCCTCCACTTT.

This chain connects TRBV27 to TRBJ2-7; 14 nucleotides align to TRBD2. The germline gives CDR1 MNHEY, CDR2 SMNVEV (reference sequence). V lost 5 bases and J lost 6; bases outside the gene matches: 9. The CDR3 spans 16 residues. The CDR3 coding sequence is TGTGCCAGCAGTCTATATTGGACTAGCGGGAGGCCCGAGCAGTACTTC. Amino acid sequence: CASSLYWTSGRPEQYF.

J is TRBJ1-3 and V is TRBV30; maybe TRBD1 (5 bases). In germline, CDR1 is GTSNPN, CDR2 SVGIG (reference sequence). V shed 3 bases and J shed 0 bases, with 12 bases lying between them. This CDR3 is 15 amino acids long. This CDR3 is CAWRGGTNSGNTIYF. The CDR3 nucleotides read TGTGCCTGGAGGGGGGGAACGAACTCTGGAAACACCATATATTTT.

The chain employs TRBV5-6 and TRBJ1-4; TRBD1 matches 8 bases. CDR3 size: 17 residues. Germline V gene data show CDR1 as SGHDT and CDR2 as YYEEEE. V was pared by 0 bases and J by 1 base, with 5 bases of the junction left unmatched. The CDR3 DNA is TGTGCCAGCAGCTTGGGCAGGGGGCTGTTAACTAATGAAAAACTGTTTTTT. It translates to CASSLGRGLLTNEKLFF.

This CDR3 is CASSQVPGQAYNEQFF. The CDR3 DNA reads as TGCGCCAGCAGCCAAGTTCCGGGACAGGCCTACAATGAGCAGTTCTTC. The chain uses TRBV4-1 and TRBJ2-1; 8 bases match TRBD1. Trimming cost V 1 base and J 2 bases; bases outside gene matches: 4. Germline V lookup: CDR1 MGHRA, CDR2 YSYEKL. This CDR3 region has 16 residues.

The rearrangement links TRBV19 to TRBJ1-2; D is unclear. Per the germline V gene, CDR1 is LNHDA and CDR2 is SQIVND (reference sequence). The CDR3 contains 14 residues. V lost 6 bases and J lost 1, with 12 bases in between. The CDR3 region has the DNA TGTGCCAGTAGCTTGTCTTCTGTTAACTATGGCTACACCTTC. Its protein product is CASSLSSVNYGYTF.

The sample holds one count of this clone. The chain employs TRBV9 and TRBJ2-2; 11 bases match TRBD1. The CDR3 sequence is 16 residues long. V shed 3 bases and J 6 bases; nucleotides not matched to a gene: 7. Germline CDR1 and CDR2: SGDLS and YYNGEE. As DNA, the CDR3 is TGTGCCAGCAGCGCCCGGGACAGGGGGTACGCCGGGGAGCTGTTTTTT. Translated: CASSARDRGYAGELFF.

The CDR3 DNA reads TGTGCCAGCAGCTCGATGGACAGGGAAGTTCGGAGCCTCCACTTT. This encodes CASSSMDREVRSLHF. The chain recombines TRBV5-6 with TRBJ1-6; 8 bases are a match to TRBD1. Germline CDR1 is SGHDT and CDR2 is YYEEEE. This CDR3 contains 15 residues. V lost 3 bases to trimming and J lost 15 bases; unmatched junction nucleotides: 14.

This chain uses TRBV7-2 with TRBJ2-6; 7 nucleotides agree with TRBD2. The V and J ends lost 5 bases and 2 bases, in that order; junction bases with no gene match: 3. Germline V gene sequence: CDR1 SGHTA, CDR2 FQGNSA. The CDR3 has 15 residues. CDR3 region: CASSRGGAGANVLTF. CDR3 DNA sequence: TGTGCCAGCAGCCGCGGGGGAGCTGGGGCCAACGTCCTGACTTTC.

The chain is built from TRBV19 and TRBJ1-4; tentative D call: TRBD1 (6 bases). Trimming removed 5 bases from V and 7 bases from J, with 14 bases in between. Looked up from germline, CDR1 is LNHDA and CDR2 is SQIVND (reference sequence). The CDR3 is 14 residues long. CDR3 coding DNA: TGTGCCAGTAGTTACAGGGCCCCGGGTGAAAAACTGTTTTTT. Protein sequence: CASSYRAPGEKLFF.

This rearrangement joins TRBV29-1 to TRBJ2-1; TRBD2 is a possible D gene (6 bases). Germline CDR1 and CDR2: SQVTM and ANQGSEA. V dropped 6 bases and J dropped 9 bases, with 24 bases sitting between them. The CDR3 is 15 amino acids. The CDR3 reads CSVDPGVGGIGEQFF. CDR3 nucleotide sequence: TGCAGCGTCGACCCGGGAGTAGGCGGGATTGGTGAGCAGTTCTTC.

The genes are TRBV11-1 and TRBJ2-5; D ambiguous. This CDR3 contains 15 residues. Germline CDR1 and CDR2: SGHAT and FQDESV (reference sequence). Trimming removed 3 bases from V and 4 bases from J, with 15 bases in between. DNA of the CDR3: TGTGCCAGCAGCTTCCAAGGTAGAACGGGAGAGACCCAGTACTTC. Protein sequence: CASSFQGRTGETQYF. Using reference TRBV11-1 and TRBJ2-5 for the parts outside the CDR3, the full variable domain is EAEVAQSPRYKITEKSQAVAFWCDPISGHATLYWYRQILGQGPELLVQFQDESVVDDSQLPKDRFSAERLKGVDSTLKIQPAELGDSAMYLCASSFQGRTGETQYFGPGTRLLVL.

The rearrangement uses TRBV5-1 and TRBJ2-1; D ambiguous. CDR1 and CDR2 (germline): SGHRS, YFSETQ. V was pared by 0 bases and J by 5 bases, with 9 bases between. The CDR3 spans 14 residues. CDR3 amino acids: CASSLASQDNEQFF. In DNA, the CDR3 is TGCGCCAGCAGCTTGGCCAGCCAGGACAATGAGCAGTTCTTC.

The chain recombines TRBV5-4 with TRBJ1-1; possible D gene TRBD1, 6 bases. The CDR3 sequence is 15 residues long. Trimming removed 4 bases from V and 1 base from J, with 14 bases in between. CDR1 and CDR2 from the germline V gene are SGHNT and YYREEE (reference sequence). CDR3 protein: CASSPIQGKNTEAFF. The CDR3, as DNA: TGTGCCAGCAGCCCAATCCAGGGGAAGAACACTGAAGCTTTCTTT. Filled out from reference TRBV5-4 and TRBJ1-1, the complete variable domain reads ETGVTQSPTHLIKTRGQQVTLRCSSQSGHNTVSWYQQALGQGPQFIFQYYREEENGRGNFPPRFSGLQFPNYSSELNVNALELDDSALYLCASSPIQGKNTEAFFGQGTRLTVV.

This CDR3 reads CASSLRGGTKEQYF. DNA of the CDR3: TGTGCCAGCAGTCTCAGGGGAGGGACGAAGGAGCAGTACTTC. The chain recombines TRBV27 with TRBJ2-7; TRBD2 is a possible D gene (7 bases). The CDR3 has 14 amino acids. Trimming took 5 bases from V and 7 from J, leaving 18 bases between them. Germline V CDR1 and CDR2: MNHEY, SMNVEV (reference sequence).

This rearrangement joins TRBV4-2 to TRBJ1-1, with 9 bases fitting TRBD1. This CDR3 is built from 18 residues. J gave up 5 bases and V 5 bases, and 18 bases lay outside the gene matches. Per germline, CDR1 LGHNA and CDR2 YNFKEQ. CDR3 in DNA: TGTGCCAGCAGCGACGACGACAGGGGGGAAAAGTTTGGGACTGAAGCTTTCTTT. Translating gives CASSDDDRGEKFGTEAFF.

The chain recombines TRBV7-3 with TRBJ1-1; D remains unclear. CDR1 and CDR2 (germline): SGHTA, FQGTGA. This CDR3 contains 14 residues. The ends were cut back, 3 bases at V and 4 bases at J, with 12 bases in the middle. The CDR3 protein is CASSLAAGSTEAFF. In DNA, the CDR3 is TGTGCCAGCAGCTTGGCGGCCGGGAGCACTGAAGCTTTCTTT.

This rearrangement joins TRBV9 to TRBJ2-3; 11 bases match TRBD2. The CDR3 contains 15 residues. The V and J ends lost 0 bases and 8 bases, in that order; junction bases with no gene match: 5. In germline, CDR1 is SGDLS, CDR2 YYNGEE. The CDR3 nucleotides read TGTGCCAGCAGCGTAGCCGGAGGGACTAGCGGTACGCAGTATTTT. Translation gives CASSVAGGTSGTQYF.

V is TRBV29-1 and J is TRBJ2-1; weak D call: TRBD2 (6 bases). The CDR3 sequence is 13 residues long. The germline V and J ends were trimmed by 7 bases and 0 bases, with 10 bases remaining between them. Germline CDR1 and CDR2: SQVTM and ANQGSEA. The CDR3 DNA follows: TGCAGCGCTTCGACTAGCTCCTACAATGAGCAGTTCTTC. Its translation: CSASTSSYNEQFF.

The chain is built from TRBV28 and TRBJ2-4; 8 bases line up with TRBD1. The CDR3 has 14 residues. Losses at the gene ends were 6 bases for V and 2 bases for J; bases not matched to a gene: 3. Germline CDR1 is MDHEN and CDR2 is SYDVKM. CDR3 loop: CASSGQGSKNIQYF. The CDR3 nucleotides are TGTGCCAGCAGCGGACAGGGTTCCAAAAACATTCAGTACTTC.

The V call is TRBV4-3, the J call TRBJ2-3, with a possible D match to TRBD2 (5 bases). V lost 4 bases, J lost 6 bases, and 11 bases lay in between. Looked up from germline, CDR1 is LGHNA and CDR2 is YSLEER. CDR3 size: 13 residues. The CDR3 coding sequence is TGCGCCAGCAGCCGCGGACTGGCGGATACGCAGTATTTT. This translates into CASSRGLADTQYF.